The sequence of this T cell receptor (beta chain) was determined in a study of CXCR3-negative and CXCR3-positive naive CD8 T cells. Broader study findings: Post-cryopreservation CXCR3 expression was partly diminished, and the bulk of assays employed fresh PBMCs. The TRB CDR3s that CXCR3-positive naive cells carried were more hydrophobic than those of CXCR3-negative naive cells.

This CDR3 has 17 residues. In germline, CDR1 is LGHNA, CDR2 YSLEER. Details on this clonotype: Its antigen is not known.

UMI-labeled 5' RACE yielded the TRB cDNA libraries. Reprocessing the 5' RACE reads, TCRdb reports a single entry for every CDR3 protein and omits DNA. This sample's table reports 140,000 to 150,000 distinct CDR3 sequences. The study sorted every CD8+ T cell subset in triplicate at 300,000 or so cells each. Identification of naive CD8+ T cells rested on CD45RO-CCR7+CD27+CD95- status. The sample comprised naive CXCR3+ CD8+ T cells from blood. Sample subset: CD45RO-CCR7+CD27+CD95- naive CD8+ T cells expressing CXCR3 (TNR3+). The sequence derives from a human donor in good health. Some clones in this sample may be carry-over from other donors' samples. J is TRBJ2-3 and V is TRBV4-3; TCRdb names TRBD1, which stays unverified in the absence of DNA. CDR3 protein: CASSQEPGTGGPDTQYF.